One sample yielded the 5 T cell receptor beta chains listed below, sequenced in a study of neurological immune-mediated disorders. TCRdb ran MiXCR on the 5' RACE reads and lists one entry per CDR3 protein. The repertoire holds 71,000 or so distinct CDR3 sequences, with roughly 4.7% as singletons. Input material: PBMCs. All receptors come from a woman under 40 with multiple sclerosis.

This clonotype was seen ten or more times. V gene TRBV6-5 combines with J gene TRBJ1-5; weak D call: TRBD1 (6 bases). The CDR3 is made up of 14 amino acids. Trimming left V 7 bases short and J 0 bases short, with 10 bases between. CDR1 and CDR2 from the germline V gene are MNHEY and SVGAGI. Written as DNA, the CDR3 is TGTGCCAGCAAGAGACAGGATAGCAATCAGCCCCAGCATTTT. Protein: CASKRQDSNQPQHF.

The rearrangement uses TRBV20-1 and TRBJ2-5; the match to TRBD2 covers 10 bases. J lost 5 bases, V lost 2 bases, and 8 bases had no gene match. The CDR3 length is 15 residues. From germline, CDR1 is DFQATT and CDR2 SNEGSKA (reference sequence). The CDR3 region has the DNA TGCAGTGCTAGATACGCTAGCGGGAGCTGGGAGACCCAGTACTTC. Amino acid sequence: CSARYASGSWETQYF.

This clonotype was observed a few times. CDR3 in amino acids: CASSKIPAGESTGELFF. For the CDR3, the DNA is TGCGCCAGCAGCAAAATACCAGCGGGAGAATCCACCGGGGAGCTGTTTTTT. The V and J genes are TRBV5-1 and TRBJ2-2; TRBD2 aligns across 8 bases. The CDR3 has 17 residues. Germline V gene lookup returns CDR1 SGHRS and CDR2 YFSETQ. V dropped 4 bases and J dropped 4; count of bases not matched to a gene: 12.

The sample holds many counts of this clonotype. V usage is TRBV20-1 and J usage is TRBJ2-7; weak D call: TRBD1 (5 bases). The CDR3 runs 14 residues. Trimming took 3 bases from V and 2 from J, leaving 14 bases between them. Germline V gene lookup returns CDR1 DFQATT and CDR2 SNEGSKA (reference sequence). CDR3 sequence: CSASGDSLTYEQYF. CDR3 nucleotide sequence: TGCAGTGCTAGTGGTGACAGTCTAACCTACGAGCAGTACTTC.

This clonotype was detected ten times or more. The V and J genes are TRBV24-1 and TRBJ2-2; D assignment may be TRBD1 or TRBD2 (5 bases each). CDR3 size: 15 residues. V lost 4 bases, J lost 8 bases, and 16 bases lay in between. Germline V CDR1 and CDR2: KGHDR, SFDVKD. For the CDR3, the DNA is TGTGCCACCAGTGACCCGGGACCCCCAATTGGGGAGCTGTTTTTT. Its translation: CATSDPGPPIGELFF.